A single sample gave rise to the 11 T cell receptor beta chains below, sequenced in a study of CD8+CD57+ T cells in acquired aplastic anemia. Using genomic DNA as the template, TCR beta VDJ and CDR3 profiling was carried out. One entry per CDR3 protein, called by TCRdb with MiXCR from the reads. In the table there are about 160,000 distinct CDR3 sequences, roughly 47% of which are singletons. What was sequenced was sorted CD4+, CD8+, or CD8+CD57+ T cells (not recorded which) from PBMCs. The receptors shown here come from a human donor in good health.

Worth noting for this clonotype: Possible read error: a much larger clone is one base away. The chain employs TRBV6-5 and TRBJ1-2; perhaps TRBD1 as D (6 bases). The V gene lost 4 bases and the J gene lost 2 bases, with 14 bases spanning the gap. The germline V gene encodes CDR1 MNHEY and CDR2 SVGAGI. The CDR3 runs to 15 residues. The CDR3 reads CASSCDGGRNYGYTF. In DNA form, the CDR3 reads TGTGCCAGCAGTTGCGATGGGGGGCGGAACTATGGCTACACCTTC.

A note on this clonotype: Its ends do not fully match the called genes, so a read error is possible. J is TRBJ2-5 and V is TRBV20-1; D perhaps matches TRBD1 (5 bases). Germline assignment: CDR1 DFQATT and CDR2 SNEGSKA (reference sequence). The CDR3 has 14 residues. The CDR3 loop reads CSARPSDRSYEQDF. The CDR3 DNA sequence: TGCAGTGCTAGACCATCAGACAGATCCTACGAGCAGGACTTC.

This clonotype was counted at least ten times. The chain joins TRBV7-3 to TRBJ1-1, with a tentative D call TRBD1 (6 bases). The CDR3 totals 15 residues. Germline V gene data show CDR1 as SGHTA and CDR2 as FQGTGA. V was cut by 5 bases and J by 2 bases, with 15 bases left in between. The CDR3 reads CASSPVGQINTEAFF. CDR3 sequence (DNA): TGTGCCAGCAGCCCAGTAGGACAGATTAACACTGAAGCTTTCTTT. The full variable domain, completed using reference TRBV7-3 and TRBJ1-1, is GAGVSQTPSNKVTEKGKYVELRCDPISGHTALYWYRQSLGQGPEFLIYFQGTGAADDSGLPNDRFFAVRPEGSVSTLKIQRTERGDSAVYLCASSPVGQINTEAFFGQGTRLTVV.

The genes are TRBV7-9 and TRBJ1-1, with no clear D. Trimming left V 1 base short and J 4 bases short, with 4 bases between. The germline gives CDR1 SEHNR, CDR2 FQNEAQ (reference sequence). CDR3 length: 12 residues. The DNA of the CDR3 is TGTGCCAGCAGCTTAGAATCCACTGAAGCTTTCTTT. Encoded protein: CASSLESTEAFF.

The rearrangement joins TRBV6-1 to TRBJ2-7; no clear D. Trimming removed 5 bases at V and 1 base at J, with 9 bases between. Germline values: CDR1 MNHNS, CDR2 SASEGT. This CDR3 has 13 amino acids. CDR3 amino acids: CASSQGPSYEQYF. CDR3 sequence (DNA): TGTGCCAGCAGTCAAGGACCGTCCTACGAGCAGTACTTC.

This clonotype showed up many times. This chain connects TRBV12-3 or TRBV12-4 to TRBJ2-7, with D possibly being TRBD1 (6 bases). CDR3 length: 12 amino acids. Trimming cost V 3 bases and J 5 bases, with 8 bases left between them. CDR3 nucleotides: TGTGCCAGCAGTTTCACAGGGCACGAGCAGTACTTC. Translation: CASSFTGHEQYF.

V gene TRBV7-8 combines with J gene TRBJ1-6; D is unclear. CDR3 length: 14 amino acids. Per the germline V gene, CDR1 is SGHVS and CDR2 is FQNEAQ. The germline V and J ends were trimmed by 0 bases and 11 bases, with 11 bases remaining between them. Here the CDR3 reads CASSLADYATPLHF. The CDR3 DNA follows: TGTGCCAGCAGCTTAGCGGACTACGCAACACCCCTCCACTTT.

In this sample, this clonotype turned up many times. The rearrangement links TRBV20-1 to TRBJ2-2; 9 positions agree with TRBD2. V lost 5 bases to trimming and J lost 6 bases; unmatched junction nucleotides: 13. CDR3 length: 16 amino acids. The germline CDR1 and CDR2 sequences are DFQATT and SNEGSKA (reference sequence). CDR3 sequence reads: CSAPPFGLARPGELFF. The CDR3 nucleotides are TGCAGTGCTCCACCTTTTGGACTAGCGAGACCCGGGGAGCTGTTTTTT.

This clonotype was recorded many times. The gene calls are TRBV5-6 and TRBJ2-5; D gene uncertain. Between the trimmed V and J ends, which lost 4 bases and 0 bases, there was a span of 4 bases. Germline V gene lookup returns CDR1 SGHDT and CDR2 YYEEEE. The CDR3 length is 12 residues. CDR3 nucleotide sequence: TGTGCCAGCAGCGGCAACCAAGAGACCCAGTACTTC. It translates to CASSGNQETQYF.

The rearrangement links TRBV9 to TRBJ1-5; 9 bases agree with TRBD1. This CDR3 is 15 amino acids long. V trimming: 3 bases; J trimming: 7 bases; junction bases outside the gene matches: 8. Germline CDR1 and CDR2: SGDLS and YYNGEE. In nucleotides, the CDR3 is TGTGCCAGCAGCGGAGGACAGGGGAAGGGACAGCCCCAGCATTTT. It yields the protein CASSGGQGKGQPQHF.

The V and J genes are TRBV7-2 and TRBJ2-2, with unresolved D. V shed 6 bases and J shed 0 bases, with 11 bases lying between them. There are 15 residues in the CDR3. Germline CDR1 SGHTA, CDR2 FQGNSA. The CDR3 bases are TGTGCCAGCAGACCGGGCTGTGCGAACACCGGGGAGCTGTTTTTT. Its translation is CASRPGCANTGELFF. The whole variable domain, filled in from reference TRBV7-2 and TRBJ2-2, reads GAGVSQSPSNKVTEKGKDVELRCDPISGHTALYWYRQSLGQGLEFLIYFQGNSAPDKSGLPSDRFSAERTGGSVSTLTIQRTQQEDSAVYLCASRPGCANTGELFFGEGSRLTVL.